Listed below are T cell receptor beta chains from one sample, sequenced in a study of blood T cell repertoires in COVID-19. Sequencing used immunoSEQ multiplex PCR; TCRdb keeps in-frame clones, though not all of them. The sample contains a few hundred thousand clones, roughly 84% of which appear only once. Sequencing was performed on peripheral blood. Receptors were obtained from a woman of 80 years or more with active or convalescent COVID-19. Each CDR3 is given with its conserved first and last residue. D genes are given only for firm matches. Only part of the rows carry a size: once, few, many, or a class if the clone is expanded.

D	size	V	J	DNA	CDR3
.	.	TRBV5-1	TRBJ2-1	TGCGCCAGCAGCCAGGGGTGGATGGCGGGGGATGGGCATGAGCAGTTCTTC	CASSQGWMAGDGHEQFF
TRBD2	few	TRBV12-5	TRBJ2-3	TGTGCTAGCGCGACTAGCGGGGCTACTCATACGCAGTATTTT	CASATSGATHTQYF
TRBD1	once	TRBV18	TRBJ1-1	TGTGCCAGCTCACAGACAGGGAGACGGGCTGAAGCTTTCTTT	CASSQTGRRAEAFF
.	.	TRBV9	TRBJ2-2	TGTGCCAGCAGCGTTACTGTAGCGGTGAACACCGGGGAGCTGTTTTTT	CASSVTVAVNTGELFF
.	.	TRBV11-3	TRBJ1-1	TGTGCCAGCAGCTTAGGACAGCCTATGGTCACTGAAGCTTTCTTT	CASSLGQPMVTEAFF
.	.	TRBV19	TRBJ1-4	TGTGCCAGTAGTGCTGGCCCTAATGAAAAACTGTTTTTT	CASSAGPNEKLFF
TRBD2	.	TRBV7-6	TRBJ2-5	TGTGCCAGCAGCTTAGTTTCTTGGACTAGCGTAGCAGAGACCCAGTACTTC	CASSLVSWTSVAETQYF
.	once	TRBV11-3	TRBJ2-5	TGTGCCAGCAGCTTAGATGGGCCCAGGACCCAGTACTTC	CASSLDGPRTQYF
TRBD1	.	TRBV25-1	TRBJ1-5	TGTGCCAGCAGGTTTGACAGGGGCGATCAGCCCCAGCATTTT	CASRFDRGDQPQHF
.	.	TRBV30	TRBJ1-4	TGTGCCTGGAACGCCTTGGGGACACTGGGTGAAAAACTGTTTTTT	CAWNALGTLGEKLFF
TRBD2	.	TRBV4-2	TRBJ2-7	TGTGCCAGCAGCCAATTCGGGACTAGCGGGAGGGCCTCGGCTTACGAGCAGTACTTC	CASSQFGTSGRASAYEQYF
TRBD1	.	TRBV5-6	TRBJ2-7	TGTGCCAGCAGACCGGGACAGGGAGTTTACGAGCAGTACTTC	CASRPGQGVYEQYF
TRBD2	.	TRBV6-5	TRBJ2-3	TGTGCCAGCAGTCCGGGACTAGCGGGTCTTACGCAGTATTTT	CASSPGLAGLTQYF
TRBD1	.	TRBV25-1	TRBJ1-2	TGTGCCAGCAGTGCGACAGGGGGCGACTATGGCTACACCTTC	CASSATGGDYGYTF
TRBD2	.	TRBV30	TRBJ2-3	TGTGCCTGGAGTGACGGGAGGGAGTCAGATACGCAGTATTTT	CAWSDGRESDTQYF
TRBD1	.	TRBV4-1	TRBJ1-2	TGCGCCAGCAGCCAAGCGGACAGGGACTATGGCTACACCTTC	CASSQADRDYGYTF
.	.	TRBV10-3	TRBJ2-1	TGTGCCATCAGCGGGACAACCTACAATGAGCAGTTCTTC	CAISGTTYNEQFF
.	.	TRBV9	TRBJ1-3	TGTGCCAGCAGCCCCAGAGGGTATTCCGGAAACACCATATATTTT	CASSPRGYSGNTIYF
TRBD2	once	TRBV18	TRBJ2-2	TGTGCCAGCTCACAAGCGGGGCGCACCGGGGAGCTGTTTTTT	CASSQAGRTGELFF
TRBD2	.	TRBV5-1	TRBJ2-7	TGCGCCAGCAGCTTCGCCTTTGGACTAGCGGGGTTGGAGCAGTACTTC	CASSFAFGLAGLEQYF
.	.	TRBV29-1	TRBJ1-1	TGCAGCGTTGCAGGGTGGGCCACTGAAGCTTTCTTT	CSVAGWATEAFF
TRBD1	.	TRBV7-2	TRBJ1-3	TGTGCCAGCAGGACTACAGGGGTCGGAAACACCATATATTTT	CASRTTGVGNTIYF
.	.	TRBV11-2	TRBJ2-7	TGTGCCAGCAGCTTATTTGCAGGGGACGGGGACGAGCAGTACTTC	CASSLFAGDGDEQYF
TRBD1	few	TRBV7-8	TRBJ2-3	TGTGCCAGCAGCTTAGCGGAGACAGGGGGTCGAGATACGCAGTATTTT	CASSLAETGGRDTQYF
TRBD2	once	TRBV7-8	TRBJ2-7	TGTGCCAGCAGCTTAGTCGGGGGGGTATCCTACGAGCAGTACTTC	CASSLVGGVSYEQYF
.	.	TRBV11-2	TRBJ2-1	TGTGCCAGCAACGCGATTAGGGGCGGTCGTAGAAATGAGCAGTTCTTC	CASNAIRGGRRNEQFF
TRBD1	.	TRBV7-2	TRBJ1-3	TGTGCCAGCAGCTACGACAGGGTCTCAGGAAACACCATATATTTT	CASSYDRVSGNTIYF
TRBD2	few	TRBV5-1	TRBJ2-3	TGCGCCAGCAGCTCTAGCGGGACTAGCACAGATACGCAGTATTTT	CASSSSGTSTDTQYF
.	.	TRBV6-5	TRBJ1-1	TGTGCCAGCAGTAAAACAGGAGAAGCTTTCTTT	CASSKTGEAFF
.	.	TRBV6-5	TRBJ2-7	TGTGCCAGCAGTACGGGCTACGAGCAGTACTTC	CASSTGYEQYF
.	.	TRBV28	TRBJ1-3	TGTGCCAGCAGCCTACTGGCAGGGGCCGGAAACACCATATATTTT	CASSLLAGAGNTIYF
.	.	TRBV27	TRBJ2-3	TGTGCCAGCAGTTTATTGGCAGACAGAGATACGCAGTATTTT	CASSLLADRDTQYF
.	few	TRBV19	TRBJ1-6	TGTGCCAGTAGACTCGACAGAAAAGTAAATTCACCCCTCCACTTT	CASRLDRKVNSPLHF
.	.	TRBV11-1	TRBJ2-7	TGTGCCAGCAGTCGAGGGAGGAGCAAGGCCTACGAGCAGTACTTC	CASSRGRSKAYEQYF
.	few	TRBV7-3	TRBJ2-2	TGTGCCAGCAAGGAGGAAGCCACTGCCGGGGAGCTGTTTTTT	CASKEEATAGELFF
TRBD2	once	TRBV7-2	TRBJ2-5	TGTGCCAGCAGCCGGACTAGCGGCCTTTACCAAGAGACCCAGTACTTC	CASSRTSGLYQETQYF
.	few	TRBV27	TRBJ2-7	TGTGCCAGCAGGGGGGGGCCGGGGGAGCAGTACTTC	CASRGGPGEQYF
.	.	TRBV3-1/TRBV3-2	TRBJ2-3	TGTGCCAGCAGCCAAGGGGACTTCACAGATACGCAGTATTTT	CASSQGDFTDTQYF
TRBD1	once	TRBV5-1	TRBJ2-2	TGCGCCAGCACCAGTACCGGGACAGCCTACACCGGGGAGCTGTTTTTT	CASTSTGTAYTGELFF
.	.	TRBV5-4	TRBJ1-1	TGTGCCAGCAGCGCTGGGGGGGGGCTTCGGGAAACCACTGAAGCTTTCTTT	CASSAGGGLRETTEAFF
TRBD1	few	TRBV18	TRBJ2-5	TGTGCCAGCTCACCATTGACAGGGGTAGGGCAAGAGACCCAGTACTTC	CASSPLTGVGQETQYF
TRBD1	.	TRBV3-1/TRBV3-2	TRBJ1-3	TGTGCCAGCAGCCAGGGACAGGGAGTGGAGGGAAACACCATATATTTT	CASSQGQGVEGNTIYF
TRBD2	.	TRBV19	TRBJ2-1	TGTGCCAGTAGTGGGGGGGGACTTGGTGAACACAATGAGCAGTTCTTC	CASSGGGLGEHNEQFF
.	.	TRBV2	TRBJ2-2	TGTGCCGGCCTGGGCGGGGACCCCGGGGAGCTGTTTTTT	CAGLGGDPGELFF
.	.	TRBV12-3/TRBV12-4	TRBJ1-1	TGTGCCAGCAGCTCACAGGGACGAACTGAAGCTTTCTTT	CASSSQGRTEAFF
.	.	TRBV29-1	TRBJ1-1	TGCAGCGTTTGGGAGACGGGGAGGAATGGTGAAGCTTTCTTT	CSVWETGRNGEAFF
TRBD2	.	TRBV4-3	TRBJ2-3	TGCGCCAGCAGCCAAGGGACTAGCGGTAACACAGATACGCAGTATTTT	CASSQGTSGNTDTQYF
.	.	TRBV5-5	TRBJ1-1	TGTGCCAGCAGCCCCGGTTGGAGTGAAGCTTTCTTT	CASSPGWSEAFF
.	.	TRBV18	TRBJ2-5	TGTGCCAGCTCAATAGGGAGTGGAGAGACCCAGTACTTC	CASSIGSGETQYF
TRBD1	.	TRBV5-1	TRBJ2-7	TGCGCCAGCAGCTTGGGTTCGGGACAGGGGTCCGAGCAGTACTTC	CASSLGSGQGSEQYF
.	.	TRBV3-1/TRBV3-2	TRBJ2-7	TGTGCCAGCAGCCAAGAAGCCATTTCCTACGAGCAGTACTTC	CASSQEAISYEQYF
.	.	TRBV3-1/TRBV3-2	TRBJ2-7	TGTGCCAGCAGCCATACCCCGCGAGAGATCTACGAGCAGTACTTC	CASSHTPREIYEQYF
.	once	TRBV5-6	TRBJ2-7	TGTGCCAGCAGCTCTAAACTCTCCTACGAGCAGTACTTC	CASSSKLSYEQYF
TRBD1	once	TRBV5-6	TRBJ2-7	TGTGCCAGCAGCCTAAGACAGGGTAGGAGCTCCTACGAGCAGTACTTC	CASSLRQGRSSYEQYF
.	.	TRBV7-2	TRBJ2-3	TGTGCCAGCAGCTTGGGTCGGGGGAGTACAGATACGCAGTATTTT	CASSLGRGSTDTQYF
.	.	TRBV28	TRBJ1-1	TGTTCCATAGGGGGGGGTTTGAACACTGAAGCTTTCTTT	CSIGGGLNTEAFF
TRBD2	.	TRBV15	TRBJ2-3	TGTGCCACCAGCAGAGATTTAGGTACTAGCGGCACAGATACGCAGTATTTT	CATSRDLGTSGTDTQYF
TRBD1	.	TRBV6-2/TRBV6-3	TRBJ2-4	TGTGCCAGCAGTTCAAACAGGGGGCAGCGGCGCCTCTTAAACATTCAGTACTTC	CASSSNRGQRRLLNIQYF
TRBD2	.	TRBV11-2	TRBJ2-3	TGTGCCAGCAGCTTAAGACTAGCGGGGGGGCCGTTGGCAGATACGCAGTATTTT	CASSLRLAGGPLADTQYF